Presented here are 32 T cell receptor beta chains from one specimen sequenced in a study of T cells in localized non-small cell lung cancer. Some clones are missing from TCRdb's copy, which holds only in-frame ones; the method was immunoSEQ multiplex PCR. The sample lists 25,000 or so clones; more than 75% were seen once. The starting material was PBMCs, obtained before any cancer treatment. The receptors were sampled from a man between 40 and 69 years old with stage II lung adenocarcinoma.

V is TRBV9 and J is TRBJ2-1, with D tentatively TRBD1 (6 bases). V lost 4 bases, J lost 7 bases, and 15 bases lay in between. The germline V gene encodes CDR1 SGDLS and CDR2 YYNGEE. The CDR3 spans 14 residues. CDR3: CASSPEGTLNEQFF. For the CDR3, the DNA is TGTGCCAGCAGCCCAGAGGGGACATTGAATGAGCAGTTCTTC.

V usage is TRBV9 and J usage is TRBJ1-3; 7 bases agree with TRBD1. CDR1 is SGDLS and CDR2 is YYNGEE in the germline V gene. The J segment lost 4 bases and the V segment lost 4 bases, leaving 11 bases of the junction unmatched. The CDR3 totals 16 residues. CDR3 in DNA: TGTGCCAGCAGCCAACAGGGGAGTCTATTAGGAAACACCATATATTTT. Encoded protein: CASSQQGSLLGNTIYF.

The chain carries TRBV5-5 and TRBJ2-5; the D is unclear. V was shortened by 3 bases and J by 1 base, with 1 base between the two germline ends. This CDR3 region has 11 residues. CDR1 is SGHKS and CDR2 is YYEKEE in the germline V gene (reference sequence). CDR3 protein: CASSSQETQYF. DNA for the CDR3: TGTGCCAGCAGCTCCCAAGAGACCCAGTACTTC.

This chain's CDR3 is CASSFVRGTDTQYF. The CDR3 region has the DNA TGTGCCAGCAGCTTCGTCAGGGGCACAGATACGCAGTATTTT. This chain connects TRBV7-8 to TRBJ2-3; D may be TRBD1 (5 bases). The germline CDR1 and CDR2 sequences are SGHVS and FQNEAQ. The CDR3 length is 14 residues. V was pared by 3 bases and J by 1 base, with 8 bases between. Full variable domain (rest looked up from reference TRBV7-8 and TRBJ2-3): GAGVSQSPRYKVAKRGQDVALRCDPISGHVSLFWYQQALGQGPEFLTYFQNEAQLDKSGLPSDRFFAERPEGSVSTLKIQRTQQEDSAVYLCASSFVRGTDTQYFGPGTRLTVL.

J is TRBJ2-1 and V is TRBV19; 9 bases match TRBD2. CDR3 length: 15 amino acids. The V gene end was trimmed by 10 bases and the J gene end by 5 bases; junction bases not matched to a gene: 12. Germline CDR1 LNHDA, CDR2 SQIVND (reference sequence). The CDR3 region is CATDAVAGAHNEQFF. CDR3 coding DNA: TGTGCCACCGACGCTGTAGCGGGAGCACACAATGAGCAGTTCTTC.

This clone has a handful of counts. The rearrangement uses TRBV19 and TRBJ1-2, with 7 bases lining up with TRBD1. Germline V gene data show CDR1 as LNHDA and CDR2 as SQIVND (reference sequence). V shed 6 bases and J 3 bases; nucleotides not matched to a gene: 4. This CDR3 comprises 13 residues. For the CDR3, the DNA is TGTGCCAGTAGCAACGACAGGGACTATGGCTACACCTTC. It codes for CASSNDRDYGYTF.

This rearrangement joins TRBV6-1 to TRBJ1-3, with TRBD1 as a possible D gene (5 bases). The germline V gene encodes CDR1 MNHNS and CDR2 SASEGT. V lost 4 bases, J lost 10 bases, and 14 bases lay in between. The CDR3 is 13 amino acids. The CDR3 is CASSASGEGTIYF. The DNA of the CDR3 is TGTGCCAGCAGTGCCTCGGGGGAAGGGACCATATATTTT.

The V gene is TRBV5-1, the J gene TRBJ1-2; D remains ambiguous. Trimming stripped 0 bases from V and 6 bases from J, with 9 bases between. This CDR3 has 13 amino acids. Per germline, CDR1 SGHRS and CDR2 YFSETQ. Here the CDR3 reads CASSLGPTDGYTF. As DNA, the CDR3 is TGCGCCAGCAGCTTGGGACCTACGGATGGCTACACCTTC.

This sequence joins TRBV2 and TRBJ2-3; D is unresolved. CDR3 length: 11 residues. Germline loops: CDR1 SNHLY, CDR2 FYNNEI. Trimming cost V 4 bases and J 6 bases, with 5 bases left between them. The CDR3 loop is CASSVWDTQYF. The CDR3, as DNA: TGTGCCAGCAGTGTATGGGATACGCAGTATTTT.

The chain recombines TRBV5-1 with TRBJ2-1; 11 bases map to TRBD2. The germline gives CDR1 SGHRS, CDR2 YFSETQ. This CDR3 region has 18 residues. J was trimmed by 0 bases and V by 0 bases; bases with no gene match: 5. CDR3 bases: TGCGCCAGCAGCTTGGAGGTAGCGGGAGGGCCCTCCTACAATGAGCAGTTCTTC. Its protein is CASSLEVAGGPSYNEQFF.

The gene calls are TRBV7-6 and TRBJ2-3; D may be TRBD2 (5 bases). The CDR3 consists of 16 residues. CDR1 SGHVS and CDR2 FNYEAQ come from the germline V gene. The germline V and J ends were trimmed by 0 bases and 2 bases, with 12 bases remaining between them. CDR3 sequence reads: CASSLASGYFTDTQYF. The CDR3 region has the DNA TGTGCCAGCAGCTTAGCAAGCGGTTACTTCACAGATACGCAGTATTTT.

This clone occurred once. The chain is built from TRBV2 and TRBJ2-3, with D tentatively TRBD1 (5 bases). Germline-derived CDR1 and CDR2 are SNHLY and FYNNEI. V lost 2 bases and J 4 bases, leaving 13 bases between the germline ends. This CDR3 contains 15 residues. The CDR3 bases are TGTGCCAGCAGTGAACAGCAGGGTGGTGCAGATACGCAGTATTTT. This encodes CASSEQQGGADTQYF.

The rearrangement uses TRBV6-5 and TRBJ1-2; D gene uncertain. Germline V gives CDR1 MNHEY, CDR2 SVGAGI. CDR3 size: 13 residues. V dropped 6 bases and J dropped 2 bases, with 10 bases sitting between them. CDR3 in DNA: TGTGCCAGCAGCCTTACAGACAACTATGGCTACACCTTC. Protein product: CASSLTDNYGYTF.

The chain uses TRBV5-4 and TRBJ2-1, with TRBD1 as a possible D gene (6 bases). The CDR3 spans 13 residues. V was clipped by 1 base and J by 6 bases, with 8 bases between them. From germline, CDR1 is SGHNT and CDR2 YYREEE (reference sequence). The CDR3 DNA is TGTGCCAGCAGCTTGAACAGGGCCAATGAGCAGTTCTTC. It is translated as CASSLNRANEQFF.

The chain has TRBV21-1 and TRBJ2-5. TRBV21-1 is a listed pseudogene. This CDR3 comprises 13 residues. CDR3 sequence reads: CASSNKVRETQYF. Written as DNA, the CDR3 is TGTGCCAGCAGCAATAAAGTACGAGAGACCCAGTACTTC.

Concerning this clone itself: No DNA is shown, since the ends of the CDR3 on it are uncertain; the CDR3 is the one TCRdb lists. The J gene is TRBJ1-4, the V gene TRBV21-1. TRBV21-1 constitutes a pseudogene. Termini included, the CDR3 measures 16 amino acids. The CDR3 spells CASSPVALGNDEKLFF.

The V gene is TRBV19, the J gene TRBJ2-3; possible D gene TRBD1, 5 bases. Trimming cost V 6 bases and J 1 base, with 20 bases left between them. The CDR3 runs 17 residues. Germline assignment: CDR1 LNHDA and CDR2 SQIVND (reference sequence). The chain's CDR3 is CASRLVDEGVGTDTQYF. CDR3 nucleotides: TGTGCCAGTAGGCTAGTCGACGAAGGGGTCGGCACAGATACGCAGTATTTT.

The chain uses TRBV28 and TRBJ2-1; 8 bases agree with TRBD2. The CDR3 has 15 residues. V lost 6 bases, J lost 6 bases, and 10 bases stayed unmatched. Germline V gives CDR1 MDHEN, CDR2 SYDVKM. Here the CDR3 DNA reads TGTGCCAGCAGCACCAGCGGGAGCTATTTCAATGAGCAGTTCTTC. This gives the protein CASSTSGSYFNEQFF. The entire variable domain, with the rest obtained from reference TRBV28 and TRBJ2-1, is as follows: DVKVTQSSRYLVKRTGEKVFLECVQDMDHENMFWYRQDPGLGLRLIYFSYDVKMKEKGDIPEGYSVSREKKERFSLILESASTNQTSMYLCASSTSGSYFNEQFFGPGTRLTVL.

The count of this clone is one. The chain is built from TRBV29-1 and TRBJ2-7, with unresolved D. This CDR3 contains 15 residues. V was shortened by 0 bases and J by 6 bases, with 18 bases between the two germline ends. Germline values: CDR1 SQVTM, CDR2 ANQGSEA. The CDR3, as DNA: TGCAGCGTTGAAGATCCCGAGTCTATACCGGGCGAGCAGTACTTC. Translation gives CSVEDPESIPGEQYF.

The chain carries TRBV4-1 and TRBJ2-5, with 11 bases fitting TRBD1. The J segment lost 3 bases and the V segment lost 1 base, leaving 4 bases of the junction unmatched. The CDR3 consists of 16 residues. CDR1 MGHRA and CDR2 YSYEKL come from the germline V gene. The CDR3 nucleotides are TGCGCCAGCAGCCAAGGGGACAGGGGGGGTAAAGAGACCCAGTACTTC. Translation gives CASSQGDRGGKETQYF.

CDR3 protein: CAWSLAGGTYEQYF. The CDR3 nucleotides are TGTGCCTGGAGTCTCGCAGGGGGAACCTACGAGCAGTACTTC. V usage is TRBV30 and J usage is TRBJ2-7; 7 bases align to TRBD1. This CDR3 region has 14 residues. Trimming removed 2 bases from V and 2 bases from J; junction bases left unmatched: 6. Looked up from germline, CDR1 is GTSNPN and CDR2 is SVGIG (reference sequence). Looking up the rest from reference TRBV30 and TRBJ2-7 gives the full variable domain: SQTIHQWPATLVQPVGSPLSLECTVEGTSNPNLYWYRQAAGRGLQLLFYSVGIGQISSEVPQNLSASRPQDRQFILSSKKLLLSDSGFYLCAWSLAGGTYEQYFGPGTRLTVT.

The CDR3: CASSPFLGVAGELFF. In nucleotides, the CDR3 is TGTGCCAGCAGTCCCTTTCTAGGGGTCGCCGGGGAGCTGTTTTTT. The gene calls are TRBV6-5 and TRBJ2-2; weak D call: TRBD1 (5 bases). This CDR3 is built from 15 residues. With 5 bases removed from V and 6 bases from J, the gap between germline ends came to 16 bases. The germline V gene has CDR1 MNHEY and CDR2 SVGAGI.

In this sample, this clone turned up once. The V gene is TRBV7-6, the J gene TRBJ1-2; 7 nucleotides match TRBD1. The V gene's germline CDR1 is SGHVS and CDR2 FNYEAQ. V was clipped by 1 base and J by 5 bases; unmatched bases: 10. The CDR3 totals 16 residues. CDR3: CASSLGGAGGPYGYTF. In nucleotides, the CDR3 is TGTGCCAGCAGCTTAGGGGGGGCAGGGGGTCCGTATGGCTACACCTTC.

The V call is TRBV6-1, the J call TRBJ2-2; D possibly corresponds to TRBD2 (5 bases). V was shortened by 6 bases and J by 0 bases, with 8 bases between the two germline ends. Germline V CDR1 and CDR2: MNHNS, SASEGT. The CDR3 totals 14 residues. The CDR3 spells CASRTGTNTGELFF. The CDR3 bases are TGTGCCAGCAGAACGGGGACGAACACCGGGGAGCTGTTTTTT.

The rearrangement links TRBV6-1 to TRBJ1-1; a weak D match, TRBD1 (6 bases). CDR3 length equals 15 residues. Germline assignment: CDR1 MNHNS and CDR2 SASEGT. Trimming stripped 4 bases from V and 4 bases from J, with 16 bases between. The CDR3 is CASSASRGAGTEAFF. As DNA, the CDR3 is TGTGCCAGCAGTGCCTCGAGGGGGGCCGGCACTGAAGCTTTCTTT.

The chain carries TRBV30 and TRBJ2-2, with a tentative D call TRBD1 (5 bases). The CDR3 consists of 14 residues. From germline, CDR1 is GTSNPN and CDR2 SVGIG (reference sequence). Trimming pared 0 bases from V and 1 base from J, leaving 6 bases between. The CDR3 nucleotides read TGTGCCTGGAGTGTAAGGGGGAACACCGGGGAGCTGTTTTTT. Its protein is CAWSVRGNTGELFF. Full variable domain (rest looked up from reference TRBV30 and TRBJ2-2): SQTIHQWPATLVQPVGSPLSLECTVEGTSNPNLYWYRQAAGRGLQLLFYSVGIGQISSEVPQNLSASRPQDRQFILSSKKLLLSDSGFYLCAWSVRGNTGELFFGEGSRLTVL.

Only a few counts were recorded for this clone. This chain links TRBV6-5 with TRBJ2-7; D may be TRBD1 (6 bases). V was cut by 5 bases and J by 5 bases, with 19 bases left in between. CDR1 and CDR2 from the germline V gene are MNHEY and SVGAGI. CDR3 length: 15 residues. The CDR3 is CASSTLTGSLHEQYF. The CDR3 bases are TGTGCCAGCAGTACCCTTACAGGGTCACTCCACGAGCAGTACTTC.

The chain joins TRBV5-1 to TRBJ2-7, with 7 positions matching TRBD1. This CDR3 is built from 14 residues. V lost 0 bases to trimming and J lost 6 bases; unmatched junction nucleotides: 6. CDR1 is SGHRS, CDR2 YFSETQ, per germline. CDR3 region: CASSLVQGKAEQYF. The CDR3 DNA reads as TGCGCCAGCAGCTTGGTACAGGGGAAGGCCGAGCAGTACTTC.

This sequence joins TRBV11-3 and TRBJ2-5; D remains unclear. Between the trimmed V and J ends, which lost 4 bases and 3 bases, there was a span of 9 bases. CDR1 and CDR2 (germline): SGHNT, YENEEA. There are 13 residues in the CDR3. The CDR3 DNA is TGTGCCAGCAGCTCGGCGACTGAAGAGACCCAGTACTTC. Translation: CASSSATEETQYF. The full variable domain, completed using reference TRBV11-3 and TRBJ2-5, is EAGVVQSPRYKIIEKKQPVAFWCNPISGHNTLYWYLQNLGQGPELLIRYENEEAVDDSQLPKDRFSAERLKGVDSTLKIQPAELGDSAVYLCASSSATEETQYFGPGTRLLVL.

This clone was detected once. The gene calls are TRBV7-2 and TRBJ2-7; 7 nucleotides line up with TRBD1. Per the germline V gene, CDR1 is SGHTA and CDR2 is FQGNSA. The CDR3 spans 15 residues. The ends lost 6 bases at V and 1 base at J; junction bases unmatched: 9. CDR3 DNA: TGTGCCAGCAGTTTCGGACAGGCCAGATCCTACGAGCAGTACTTC. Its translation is CASSFGQARSYEQYF.

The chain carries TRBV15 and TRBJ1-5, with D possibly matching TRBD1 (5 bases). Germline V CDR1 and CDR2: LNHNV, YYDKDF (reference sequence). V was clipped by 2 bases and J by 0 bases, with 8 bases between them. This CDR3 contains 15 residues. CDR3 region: CATSRQGASNQPQHF. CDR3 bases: TGTGCCACCAGCAGACAGGGCGCTAGCAATCAGCCCCAGCATTTT.

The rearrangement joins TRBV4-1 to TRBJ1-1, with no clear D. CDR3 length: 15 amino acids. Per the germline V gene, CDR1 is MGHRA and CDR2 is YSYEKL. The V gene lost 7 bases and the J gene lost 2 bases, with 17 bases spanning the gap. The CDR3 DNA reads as TGCGCCAGCACCCTGTTAGGACGGCTAAACACTGAAGCTTTCTTT. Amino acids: CASTLLGRLNTEAFF.